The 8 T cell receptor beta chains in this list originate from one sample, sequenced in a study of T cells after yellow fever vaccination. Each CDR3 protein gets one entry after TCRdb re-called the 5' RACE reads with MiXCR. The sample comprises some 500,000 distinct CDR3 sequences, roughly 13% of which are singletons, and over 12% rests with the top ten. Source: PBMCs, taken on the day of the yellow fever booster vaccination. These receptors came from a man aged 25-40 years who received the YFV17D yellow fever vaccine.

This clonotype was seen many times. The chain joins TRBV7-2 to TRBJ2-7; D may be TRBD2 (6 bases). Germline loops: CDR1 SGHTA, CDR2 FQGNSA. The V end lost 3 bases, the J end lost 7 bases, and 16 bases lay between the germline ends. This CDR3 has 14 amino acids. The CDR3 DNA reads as TGTGCCAGCAGCTTTCCCCTCCCTGGGAGGGAGCAGTACTTC. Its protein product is CASSFPLPGREQYF.

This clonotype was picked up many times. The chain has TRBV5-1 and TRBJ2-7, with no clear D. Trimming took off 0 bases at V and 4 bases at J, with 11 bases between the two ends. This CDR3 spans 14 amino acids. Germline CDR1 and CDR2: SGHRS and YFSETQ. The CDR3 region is CASSLVDLDYEQYF. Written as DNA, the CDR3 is TGCGCCAGCAGCTTGGTCGACCTGGATTACGAGCAGTACTTC.

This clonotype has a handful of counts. DNA for the CDR3: TGCAGTGCTCCCCGGGAGTTCGGCACCGGGGAGCTGTTTTTT. Translation: CSAPREFGTGELFF. This sequence joins TRBV20-1 and TRBJ2-2; a possible D gene is TRBD2 (6 bases). CDR1 is DFQATT, CDR2 SNEGSKA, per germline (reference sequence). The length of the CDR3 is 14 residues. V was trimmed by 5 bases and J by 4 bases, leaving 14 bases between them.

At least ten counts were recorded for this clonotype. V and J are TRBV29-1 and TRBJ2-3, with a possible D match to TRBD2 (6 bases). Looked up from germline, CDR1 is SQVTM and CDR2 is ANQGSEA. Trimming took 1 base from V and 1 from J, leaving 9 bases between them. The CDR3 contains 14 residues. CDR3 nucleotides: TGCAGCGTTGAAGCGGGCGGGGGCACAGATACGCAGTATTTT. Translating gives CSVEAGGGTDTQYF.

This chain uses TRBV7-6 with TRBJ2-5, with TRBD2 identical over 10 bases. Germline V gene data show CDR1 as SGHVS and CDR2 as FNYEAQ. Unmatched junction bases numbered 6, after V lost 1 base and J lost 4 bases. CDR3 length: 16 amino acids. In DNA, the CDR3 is TGTGCCAGCAGCTTAGTTCCTAGCGGGAGTTTAGAGACCCAGTACTTC. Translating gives CASSLVPSGSLETQYF. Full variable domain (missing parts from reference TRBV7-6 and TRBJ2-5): GAGVSQSPRYKVTKRGQDVALRCDPISGHVSLYWYRQALGQGPEFLTYFNYEAQQDKSGLPNDRFSAERPEGSISTLTIQRTEQRDSAMYRCASSLVPSGSLETQYFGPGTRLLVL.

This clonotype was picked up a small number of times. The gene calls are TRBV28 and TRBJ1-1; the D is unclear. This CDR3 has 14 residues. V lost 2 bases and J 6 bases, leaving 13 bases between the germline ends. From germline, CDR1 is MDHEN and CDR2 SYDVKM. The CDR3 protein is CASSLKPEWSEAFF. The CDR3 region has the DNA TGTGCCAGCAGTTTAAAACCCGAGTGGTCTGAAGCTTTCTTT.

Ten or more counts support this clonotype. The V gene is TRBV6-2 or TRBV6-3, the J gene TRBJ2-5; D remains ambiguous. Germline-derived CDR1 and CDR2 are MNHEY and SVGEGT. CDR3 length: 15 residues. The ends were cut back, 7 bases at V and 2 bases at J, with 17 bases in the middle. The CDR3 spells CASTPTRPVQETQYF. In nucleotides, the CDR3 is TGTGCCAGCACCCCTACCCGTCCAGTTCAAGAGACCCAGTACTTC.

CDR3 sequence: CASGNPLGQFF. CDR3 bases: TGTGCCTCTGGTAACCCGCTGGGGCAGTTCTTC. The V call is TRBV24-1, the J call TRBJ2-1; D is ambiguous. Looked up from germline, CDR1 is KGHDR and CDR2 is SFDVKD. V was pared by 12 bases and J by 12 bases, with 17 bases between. This CDR3 spans 11 amino acids.